One sample yielded the 27 T cell receptor beta chains listed below, sequenced in a study of T cells expressing NK-cell markers. TCRdb re-called the 5' RACE reads and gives one entry per CDR3 protein, without DNA. The table for this sample gives about 260,000 distinct CDR3 sequences. Sequencing was carried out using blood T cells: a sorted CD56 or NKG2C T cell subset, CD4+ or CD8+ T cells, or bulk PBMC T cells (not recorded which). The receptor set was obtained from a woman aged 18-70 years in good health.

V is TRBV18 and J is TRBJ2-7; there is no DNA to check the TCRdb D call of TRBD1. Germline V CDR1 and CDR2: KGHSH, LQKENI. The CDR3 consists of 15 residues. The CDR3 protein is CASSPFRDGPYEQYF.

CDR3 region: CAWSVKRGLGETQYF. The rearrangement links TRBV30 to TRBJ2-5; TCRdb proposes TRBD2, but this gene call is untestable without DNA. The CDR3 has 15 residues. Germline lookup yields CDR1 GTSNPN and CDR2 SVGIG (reference sequence).

This chain joins TRBV11-2 and TRBJ2-7; checking the TCRdb D call of TRBD1 is not possible without DNA. Germline assignment: CDR1 SGHAT and CDR2 FQNNGV. The CDR3 extends over 15 amino acids. The CDR3 loop is CASSFGTGGTYEQYF.

V usage is TRBV7-9 and J usage is TRBJ2-1; TCRdb names TRBD1, which stays unverified in the absence of DNA. The CDR3 length is 12 residues. Germline V gives CDR1 SEHNR, CDR2 FQNEAQ (reference sequence). The CDR3 reads CASRDRGYEQFF.

The V call is TRBV12-3 or TRBV12-4, the J call TRBJ1-2; no DNA is available, so the TRBD1 call from TCRdb remains unchecked. The CDR3 runs to 14 residues. The CDR3 region is CASSRQGRDYGYTF.

This chain's CDR3 is CASSSGAAGNSPLHF. V and J are TRBV7-2 and TRBJ1-6; lacking DNA, the TRBD1 call made by TCRdb goes unchecked. This CDR3 comprises 15 residues. CDR1 and CDR2 from the germline V gene are SGHTA and FQGNSA.

This chain uses TRBV11-2 with TRBJ2-3; the D call from TCRdb, TRBD2, cannot be confirmed without DNA. In germline, CDR1 is SGHAT, CDR2 FQNNGV. The CDR3 is made up of 15 amino acids. The CDR3 protein is CASSETSGGGGTQYF.

The CDR3 spells CASSYSIAGSEAFF. J is TRBJ1-1 and V is TRBV6-5. CDR1 is MNHEY and CDR2 is SVGAGI in the germline V gene. The CDR3 is made up of 14 amino acids.

V is TRBV24-1 and J is TRBJ2-1; TCRdb indicates TRBD2, and absent DNA this call remains unverified. This CDR3 has 15 residues. Per the germline V gene, CDR1 is KGHDR and CDR2 is SFDVKD. CDR3 protein: CATSGALGIYNEQFF.

This sequence joins TRBV7-6 and TRBJ2-1. This CDR3 contains 13 residues. Per germline, CDR1 SGHVS and CDR2 FNYEAQ. CDR3 region: CASSIGPRDEQFF.

The chain combines TRBV28 with TRBJ2-7; the D call of TRBD2 rests on TCRdb alone, since no DNA is present to check it. The germline gives CDR1 MDHEN, CDR2 SYDVKM. CDR3 size: 15 residues. CDR3 residues: CASSPSGLSSYEQYF.

The chain joins TRBV4-3 to TRBJ2-3. CDR1 and CDR2 (germline): LGHNA, YSLEER. CDR3 length equals 11 residues. The chain's CDR3 is CASSSLDTQYF.

V is TRBV5-4 and J is TRBJ1-2; no DNA is available, so the TRBD1 call from TCRdb remains unchecked. Germline lookup yields CDR1 SGHNT and CDR2 YYREEE (reference sequence). This CDR3 has 13 residues. CDR3 sequence: CASSARGDYGYTF. The full variable domain, completed using reference TRBV5-4 and TRBJ1-2, is ETGVTQSPTHLIKTRGQQVTLRCSSQSGHNTVSWYQQALGQGPQFIFQYYREEENGRGNFPPRFSGLQFPNYSSELNVNALELDDSALYLCASSARGDYGYTFGSGTRLTVV.

The chain recombines TRBV12-3 or TRBV12-4 with TRBJ1-6; TCRdb's D gene call, TRBD1, goes unchecked for lack of DNA. This CDR3 region has 15 residues. The CDR3 sequence: CASSASGVRTSPLHF.

The J gene is TRBJ2-3, the V gene TRBV4-2. This CDR3 contains 16 residues. Germline V gives CDR1 LGHNA, CDR2 YNFKEQ. This CDR3 reads CASSQEWVLRTDTQYF.

V and J are TRBV20-1 and TRBJ2-3; the D call of TRBD1 rests on TCRdb alone, since no DNA is present to check it. The CDR3 has 15 residues. Germline CDR1 DFQATT, CDR2 SNEGSKA (reference sequence). Here the CDR3 reads CSARDASGTTDTQYF.

The chain employs TRBV20-1 and TRBJ2-1; the D call of TRBD1 rests on TCRdb alone, since no DNA is present to check it. The CDR3 is made up of 15 amino acids. Germline assignment: CDR1 DFQATT and CDR2 SNEGSKA (reference sequence). The CDR3 reads CSAISSGQGNNEQFF.

CDR3 amino acids: CSARVTRDTQYF. The chain recombines TRBV20-1 with TRBJ2-3. From germline, CDR1 is DFQATT and CDR2 SNEGSKA (reference sequence). The CDR3 contains 12 residues.

CDR3 amino acids: CASSFSLREFLSTDTQYF. The rearrangement links TRBV11-1 to TRBJ2-3; checking the TCRdb D call of TRBD2 is not possible without DNA. CDR3 length equals 18 residues. Germline V gene sequence: CDR1 SGHAT, CDR2 FQDESV (reference sequence). Full variable domain (remainder filled in from reference TRBV11-1 and TRBJ2-3): EAEVAQSPRYKITEKSQAVAFWCDPISGHATLYWYRQILGQGPELLVQFQDESVVDDSQLPKDRFSAERLKGVDSTLKIQPAELGDSAMYLCASSFSLREFLSTDTQYFGPGTRLTVL.

The V gene is TRBV7-2, the J gene TRBJ1-2. Germline CDR1 SGHTA, CDR2 FQGNSA. The CDR3 spans 14 residues. This CDR3 reads CASSLSKGNYGYTF.

This rearrangement joins TRBV18 to TRBJ2-3; the D call from TCRdb, TRBD1, cannot be confirmed without DNA. CDR1 is KGHSH, CDR2 LQKENI, per germline. CDR3 length equals 14 residues. The CDR3 loop is CASSPETGTDTQYF.

The V gene is TRBV29-1, the J gene TRBJ2-7. CDR3 size: 13 residues. The germline gives CDR1 SQVTM, CDR2 ANQGSEA. CDR3 residues: CSVGAGSLYEQYF.

V and J are TRBV27 and TRBJ2-7; TCRdb returns TRBD1, unconfirmable since there is no DNA. CDR1 MNHEY and CDR2 SMNVEV come from the germline V gene (reference sequence). The CDR3 totals 17 residues. The CDR3 is CASRPQGGQESSYEQYF.

The chain is built from TRBV9 and TRBJ2-1; TCRdb indicates TRBD2, and absent DNA this call remains unverified. This CDR3 region has 14 residues. From germline, CDR1 is SGDLS and CDR2 YYNGEE. CDR3 protein: CASSPVGTSIGKFF.

This chain connects TRBV5-4 to TRBJ2-5. The CDR3 has 15 amino acids. Looked up from germline, CDR1 is SGHNT and CDR2 is YYREEE (reference sequence). The CDR3 protein is CASSPTFTPEETQYF.

This chain's CDR3 is CASRTWGGGREEAFF. The genes are TRBV6-1 and TRBJ1-1. Germline CDR1 and CDR2: MNHNS and SASEGT. CDR3 size: 15 residues.

This sequence joins TRBV6-5 and TRBJ1-1. The germline V gene encodes CDR1 MNHEY and CDR2 SVGAGI. The CDR3 runs to 18 residues. CDR3 protein: CASSYSKGQGGDFTEAFF.